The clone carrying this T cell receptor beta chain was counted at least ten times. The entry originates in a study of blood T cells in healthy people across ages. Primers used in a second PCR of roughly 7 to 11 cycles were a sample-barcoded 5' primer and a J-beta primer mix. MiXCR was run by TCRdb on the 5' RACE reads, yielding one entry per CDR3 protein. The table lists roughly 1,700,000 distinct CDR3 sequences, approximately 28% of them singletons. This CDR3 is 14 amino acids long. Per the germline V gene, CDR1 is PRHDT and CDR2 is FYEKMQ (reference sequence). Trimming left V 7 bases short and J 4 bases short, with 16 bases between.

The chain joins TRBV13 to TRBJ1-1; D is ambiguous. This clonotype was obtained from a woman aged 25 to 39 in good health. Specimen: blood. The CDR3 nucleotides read TGTGCCAGCAAACATTTCGGTGGCGGCACTGAAGCTTTCTTT. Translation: CASKHFGGGTEAFF. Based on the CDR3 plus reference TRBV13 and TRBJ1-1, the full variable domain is AAGVIQSPRHLIKEKRETATLKCYPIPRHDTVYWYQQGPGQDPQFLISFYEKMQSDKGSIPDRFSAQQFSDYHSELNMSSLELGDSALYFCASKHFGGGTEAFFGQGTRLTVV.